This T cell receptor beta chain originates from a study of blood T cell repertoires in COVID-19. The overall study: Donors in the United States, Italy and Spain gave samples during acute or convalescent COVID-19. Sample material is recorded as cDNA or gDNA derived from T cells, B-cell-depleted T cells, or PBMCs.

Authors' methods: Reference gene primer amplification yielded estimated nucleated cell counts. The data were produced by immunoSEQ multiplex PCR, yet TCRdb's version contains in-frame clones alone and is incomplete. D and trimming were read from the DNA, whereas the V and J calls and clone size are those reported in that table. The sample yields roughly 100,000 clones, about 80% seen once. This clone was observed a single time. V was clipped by 2 bases and J by 8 bases; unmatched bases: 5. Per the germline V gene, CDR1 is SGHRS and CDR2 is YFSETQ. CDR3 length: 14 amino acids. The chain links TRBV5-1 to TRBJ1-5; TRBD1 agrees at 9 bases. Material: peripheral blood. This receptor was obtained from a woman in her sixties or seventies with acute or convalescent COVID-19. CDR3 sequence reads: CASSFTGGVEPQHF. Here the CDR3 DNA reads TGCGCCAGCAGCTTTACAGGGGGCGTGGAGCCCCAGCATTTT.